The 11 T cell receptor beta chains given below trace back to one sample, sequenced in a study of T cell responses to AZD1222 COVID-19 vaccine. TCRdb keeps only in-frame clones here, not all; method: immunoSEQ multiplex PCR. The sample lists some 160,000 clones, roughly 87% occurring once. The input for sequencing was peripheral blood, taken 28 days after the second AZD1222 dose. All receptors derive from an adult who received the AZD1222 COVID-19 vaccine.

The count of this clone is one. This sequence joins TRBV19 and TRBJ1-1; D remains ambiguous. The germline gives CDR1 LNHDA, CDR2 SQIVND (reference sequence). The CDR3 contains 14 residues. Trimming cost V 3 bases and J 1 base, with 9 bases left between them. The CDR3 bases are TGTGCCAGTAGTATGGGCATTGGGAACACTGAAGCTTTCTTT. Translating gives CASSMGIGNTEAFF.

The chain has TRBV10-3 and TRBJ2-3, with 10 bases identical to TRBD1. The ends lost 10 bases at V and 2 bases at J; junction bases unmatched: 9. The CDR3 has 15 residues. Germline V lookup: CDR1 ENHRY, CDR2 SYGVKD. The CDR3: CATLLGQGHTDTQYF. In nucleotides, the CDR3 is TGTGCCACCCTACTGGGACAGGGGCACACAGATACGCAGTATTTT.

This clone was seen just once. The chain links TRBV7-2 to TRBJ1-1; TRBD1 agrees at 7 bases. The V and J ends lost 4 bases and 0 bases, in that order; junction bases with no gene match: 2. This CDR3 is built from 14 residues. CDR1 SGHTA and CDR2 FQGNSA come from the germline V gene. This chain's CDR3 is CASSWGQMNTEAFF. The CDR3 bases are TGTGCCAGCAGCTGGGGACAGATGAACACTGAAGCTTTCTTT.

This chain connects TRBV5-1 to TRBJ1-2; a weak D match, TRBD1 (5 bases). Trimming stripped 0 bases from V and 8 bases from J, with 14 bases between. The CDR3 length is 14 residues. Germline V lookup: CDR1 SGHRS, CDR2 YFSETQ. The CDR3 region is CASSLEPGAAGYTF. The CDR3 DNA reads as TGCGCCAGCAGCTTGGAGCCTGGGGCGGCCGGCTACACCTTC.

The chain recombines TRBV11-2 with TRBJ2-1; 7 bases match TRBD2. The CDR3 sequence is 15 residues long. Looked up from germline, CDR1 is SGHAT and CDR2 is FQNNGV. Trimming removed 0 bases from V and 5 bases from J; junction bases left unmatched: 4. The CDR3 DNA reads TGTGCCAGCAGCTTAGAGGCTAGCGGTCACAATGAGCAGTTCTTC. The encoded protein is CASSLEASGHNEQFF.

J is TRBJ1-2 and V is TRBV29-1; D not certain. Germline V lookup: CDR1 SQVTM, CDR2 ANQGSEA. Trimming took off 4 bases at V and 0 bases at J, with 6 bases between the two ends. The CDR3 totals 12 residues. CDR3 nucleotide sequence: TGCAGCGTTGGGAGTCCTAACTATGGCTACACCTTC. It yields the protein CSVGSPNYGYTF.

This clone has just one count. This chain uses TRBV18 with TRBJ2-1, with D possibly TRBD2 on 5 matching bases. Trimming cost V 5 bases and J 10 bases, with 15 bases left between them. The CDR3 runs 13 residues. Germline V CDR1 and CDR2: KGHSH, LQKENI. Written as DNA, the CDR3 is TGTGCCAGCTCATCCCTAGACTCGGGGGAGCAGTTCTTC. It codes for CASSSLDSGEQFF.

A few counts support this clone. The chain recombines TRBV15 with TRBJ1-4; 7 nucleotides align to TRBD1. Trimming took 5 bases from V and 4 from J; bases not matched to a gene: 4. Germline assignment: CDR1 LNHNV and CDR2 YYDKDF (reference sequence). The CDR3 runs 14 residues. This CDR3 reads CATSLGQLNEKLFF. DNA of the CDR3: TGTGCCACCAGCTTGGGACAGCTTAATGAAAAACTGTTTTTT.

This chain links TRBV25-1 with TRBJ1-2; D is perhaps TRBD1 (6 bases). The germline gives CDR1 MGHDK, CDR2 SYGVNS. The CDR3 is made up of 12 amino acids. Trimming left V 8 bases short and J 6 bases short, with 13 bases between. The CDR3 here is CASAGVRDGYTF. In DNA, the CDR3 is TGTGCCAGCGCAGGGGTTCGGGATGGCTACACCTTC.

The gene calls are TRBV25-1 and TRBJ2-3, with D hard to call. Germline values: CDR1 MGHDK, CDR2 SYGVNS. V was cut by 4 bases and J by 0 bases, with 5 bases left in between. The CDR3 consists of 13 residues. CDR3 sequence: CASSAGSTDTQYF. The CDR3 region has the DNA TGTGCCAGCAGTGCCGGTAGCACAGATACGCAGTATTTT.

The chain links TRBV3-1 (or the pseudogene TRBV3-2) to TRBJ1-1; the match to TRBD1 covers 7 bases. The CDR3 covers 14 residues. J was trimmed by 5 bases and V by 4 bases; bases with no gene match: 7. Germline loops: CDR1 LGHDT, CDR2 YNNKEL (reference sequence). The chain's CDR3 is CASSRGGSGTEAFF. The CDR3 DNA follows: TGTGCCAGCAGCCGAGGGGGCAGCGGAACTGAAGCTTTCTTT.